These 21 T cell receptor beta chains came from one sample sequenced in a study of blood T cell repertoires in COVID-19. TCRdb's copy holds only in-frame clones and misses some; the assay was immunoSEQ multiplex PCR. The repertoire includes a few hundred thousand clones, approximately 78% of them detected once, and around 9.2% sits in the top ten. Sequencing was carried out using PBMCs or T cells enriched from blood (not recorded which). These receptors were obtained from a middle-aged man who had recovered from COVID-19.

This chain uses TRBV5-5 with TRBJ2-5; 10 bases agree with TRBD2. CDR3 length: 15 residues. Per the germline V gene, CDR1 is SGHKS and CDR2 is YYEKEE (reference sequence). V was clipped by 2 bases and J by 5 bases; unmatched bases: 6. The CDR3 is CASSLVGLAQETQYF. The CDR3 DNA reads as TGTGCCAGCAGCTTAGTGGGACTAGCGCAGGAGACCCAGTACTTC.

V gene TRBV7-3 combines with J gene TRBJ2-1, with 10 bases aligning to TRBD2. Germline V CDR1 and CDR2: SGHTA, FQGTGA. CDR3 size: 15 residues. With V trimmed by 1 base and J by 8 bases, 5 bases remained unmatched. The chain's CDR3 is CASSLIAGGRDEQFF. The CDR3, as DNA: TGTGCCAGCAGCTTAATAGCGGGGGGCCGGGATGAGCAGTTCTTC.

The chain links TRBV19 to TRBJ1-1, with TRBD1 identical over 9 bases. CDR3 length: 15 amino acids. With 5 bases clipped from V and 9 bases from J, the junction kept 13 bases outside the gene matches. Per germline, CDR1 LNHDA and CDR2 SQIVND (reference sequence). The CDR3: CASSALSGTGIKAFF. Written as DNA, the CDR3 is TGTGCCAGTAGTGCACTGTCCGGGACAGGGATTAAAGCTTTCTTT. The full variable domain, with the rest looked up from reference TRBV19 and TRBJ1-1, is DGGITQSPKYLFRKEGQNVTLSCEQNLNHDAMYWYRQDPGQGLRLIYYSQIVNDFQKGDIAEGYSVSREKKESFPLTVTSAQKNPTAFYLCASSALSGTGIKAFFGQGTRLTVV.

V gene TRBV6-5 combines with J gene TRBJ1-6; TRBD1 agrees at 8 bases. The CDR3 has 15 residues. The trim removed 4 bases at V and 7 bases at J, leaving 6 bases unmatched. The germline gives CDR1 MNHEY, CDR2 SVGAGI. For the CDR3, the DNA is TGTGCCAGCAGTTGGCAGGGGGCAAAGAATTCACCCCTCCACTTT. The encoded protein is CASSWQGAKNSPLHF.

This clone was counted at least ten times. J is TRBJ1-2 and V is TRBV27, with 8 bases lining up with TRBD1. The CDR3 loop spans 16 amino acids. Trimming cost V 8 bases and J 0 bases; bases outside gene matches: 11. Per the germline V gene, CDR1 is MNHEY and CDR2 is SMNVEV (reference sequence). The CDR3 DNA sequence: TGTGCCAGCGTTGGCCCCGGGACAGGTTCTAACTATGGCTACACCTTC. It specifies CASVGPGTGSNYGYTF.

The chain joins TRBV7-8 to TRBJ2-5; 7 bases are shared with TRBD1. The J segment lost 5 bases and the V segment lost 2 bases, leaving 11 bases of the junction unmatched. This CDR3 contains 16 residues. CDR1 is SGHVS, CDR2 FQNEAQ, per germline. CDR3 in amino acids: CASSLTKQGILETQYF. The CDR3 nucleotides read TGTGCCAGCAGCTTAACGAAACAGGGGATATTGGAGACCCAGTACTTC.

CDR3 bases: TGTGCCAGTAGAAGGGGACTAGCAGACACAGATACGCAGTATTTT. Translating it yields CASRRGLADTDTQYF. The chain couples TRBV19 to TRBJ2-3; 9 bases match TRBD2. The CDR3 covers 15 residues. V lost 6 bases to trimming and J lost 2 bases; unmatched junction nucleotides: 6. Germline V gene data show CDR1 as LNHDA and CDR2 as SQIVND (reference sequence).

The rearrangement joins TRBV5-4 to TRBJ1-1; the D gene is possibly TRBD1 (5 bases). Germline V gene sequence: CDR1 SGHNT, CDR2 YYREEE (reference sequence). Trimming stripped 3 bases from V and 3 bases from J, with 9 bases between. The CDR3 sequence is 13 residues long. CDR3 in amino acids: CASSSWGDTEAFF. CDR3 in DNA: TGTGCCAGCAGCTCCTGGGGGGACACTGAAGCTTTCTTT.

The CDR3 reads CASSLQGANVLTF. CDR3 coding DNA: TGTGCCAGCAGTTTACAAGGGGCCAACGTCCTGACTTTC. The rearrangement joins TRBV12-3 or TRBV12-4 to TRBJ2-6; D is unresolved. The CDR3 runs 13 residues. V lost 2 bases, J lost 4 bases, and 3 bases lay in between.

The rearrangement links TRBV28 to TRBJ1-2; TRBD1 agrees at 8 bases. Germline V gives CDR1 MDHEN, CDR2 SYDVKM. CDR3 length equals 14 residues. The V gene end was trimmed by 1 base and the J gene end by 8 bases; junction bases not matched to a gene: 6. The CDR3 protein is CASSLSSTGEGYTF. The CDR3, as DNA: TGTGCCAGCAGTTTATCTTCGACAGGGGAGGGCTACACCTTC.

There are a few counts of this clone. The chain employs TRBV30 and TRBJ2-7; 8 positions agree with TRBD1. V lost 1 base, J lost 2 bases, and 7 bases stayed unmatched. The CDR3 sequence is 15 residues long. Germline assignment: CDR1 GTSNPN and CDR2 SVGIG (reference sequence). The CDR3 DNA sequence: TGTGCCTGGAGTGCCCCCGGGACAGGCCCCTACGAGCAGTACTTC. Translated: CAWSAPGTGPYEQYF.

This rearrangement joins TRBV9 to TRBJ1-2; unclear D gene. Germline V gene sequence: CDR1 SGDLS, CDR2 YYNGEE. Trimming took off 0 bases at V and 2 bases at J, with 8 bases between the two ends. The CDR3 has 14 amino acids. This CDR3 reads CASSVDNGNYGYTF. The CDR3 nucleotides are TGTGCCAGCAGCGTAGATAACGGGAACTATGGCTACACCTTC.

V and J are TRBV6-1 and TRBJ1-5; TRBD1 might be the D (6 bases). From germline, CDR1 is MNHNS and CDR2 SASEGT. V was cut by 1 base and J by 7 bases, with 14 bases left in between. The CDR3 spans 15 residues. CDR3 amino acids: CASSEGTAGGQPQHF. DNA of the CDR3: TGTGCCAGCAGTGAAGGGACAGCCGGGGGGCAGCCCCAGCATTTT.

The CDR3 loop is CASSTAGRSYEQYF. CDR3 nucleotides: TGTGCCAGCAGTACAGCGGGCCGCTCCTACGAGCAGTACTTC. This chain uses TRBV6-6 with TRBJ2-7; maybe TRBD2 (6 bases). CDR1 is MNHNY and CDR2 is SVGAGI in the germline V gene (reference sequence). The CDR3 is 14 amino acids. With 5 bases removed from V and 0 bases from J, the gap between germline ends came to 11 bases.

This clone turned up a few times. V gene TRBV10-3 combines with J gene TRBJ1-2, with 10 nucleotides matching TRBD1. Per germline, CDR1 ENHRY and CDR2 SYGVKD. V was clipped by 3 bases and J by 8 bases; unmatched bases: 9. This CDR3 comprises 15 residues. The CDR3 DNA reads as TGTGCCATCAGTGAAGCGACAGGGGGCTTCGAGGGCTACACCTTC. It specifies CAISEATGGFEGYTF.

The chain employs TRBV19 and TRBJ1-5; D not certain. The CDR3 consists of 14 residues. Trimming took off 7 bases at V and 3 bases at J, with 13 bases between the two ends. CDR1 and CDR2 from the germline V gene are LNHDA and SQIVND (reference sequence). This chain's CDR3 is CASTDYTVNQPQHF. The DNA of the CDR3 is TGTGCCAGTACCGATTACACCGTCAATCAGCCCCAGCATTTT.

The chain uses TRBV5-5 and TRBJ1-5; a possible D gene is TRBD1 (5 bases). The germline V gene has CDR1 SGHKS and CDR2 YYEKEE (reference sequence). CDR3 length: 13 residues. Trimming shortened V by 5 bases and J by 4 bases, and 10 bases separated the two germline ends. Here the CDR3 DNA reads TGTGCCAGCAGAGGGCAGGGTAATCAGCCCCAGCATTTT. Its protein product is CASRGQGNQPQHF.

The rearrangement uses TRBV7-9 and TRBJ1-4; TRBD1 matches at 8 bases. From germline, CDR1 is SEHNR and CDR2 FQNEAQ (reference sequence). The CDR3 has 17 residues. V lost 5 bases to trimming and J lost 4 bases; unmatched junction nucleotides: 12. The CDR3 here is CASSIGQGRRGNEKLFF. The CDR3 DNA reads TGTGCCAGCAGCATAGGACAGGGCCGAAGGGGTAATGAAAAACTGTTTTTT.

V and J are TRBV11-2 and TRBJ2-1, with TRBD2 matching 12 bases. Germline CDR1 and CDR2: SGHAT and FQNNGV. This CDR3 is 14 amino acids long. V trimming: 0 bases; J trimming: 13 bases; junction bases outside the gene matches: 4. The CDR3 coding sequence is TGTGCCAGCAGCTTAGAACCTAGCGGGAGGGCCCAGTTCTTC. The encoded protein is CASSLEPSGRAQFF.

This clone was seen more than once but under ten times. The chain recombines TRBV30 with TRBJ1-5, with 7 bases identical to TRBD1. With 3 bases clipped from V and 0 bases from J, the junction kept 11 bases outside the gene matches. Germline assignment: CDR1 GTSNPN and CDR2 SVGIG (reference sequence). The CDR3 is 17 residues long. CDR3 region: CAWSQDRWSNSNQPQHF. The DNA for the CDR3 is TGTGCCTGGAGCCAGGACAGGTGGAGTAATAGCAATCAGCCCCAGCATTTT.

CDR3 loop: CASSLKDRTSSYNSPLHF. DNA for the CDR3: TGTGCCAGCTCACTTAAGGACAGGACGAGCTCCTATAATTCACCCCTCCACTTT. The chain carries TRBV18 and TRBJ1-6; 7 nucleotides line up with TRBD1. V lost 4 bases and J lost 0; bases outside the gene matches: 9. In germline, CDR1 is KGHSH, CDR2 LQKENI. The CDR3 length is 18 residues.